This T cell receptor beta chain emerged from a study of graft-versus-host responses after intestinal transplantation. For the study at large: Recipients underwent multivisceral, liver-intestinal, or isolated intestinal transplants.

Findings and limits, study-wide: Marrow from the recipient contained GvH clones, some of which had appeared first in ileum or blood.

In this sample, this clone turned up once. The antigen remains undetermined. This CDR3 region has 15 residues. Germline assignment: CDR1 MNHEY and CDR2 SVGAGI. Trimming removed 6 bases from V and 0 bases from J, with 14 bases in between. The data were produced by immunoSEQ multiplex PCR, yet TCRdb's version contains in-frame clones alone and is incomplete. The data hold about 120,000 clones, with 85% to 95% observed a single time. The sequence came from a human donor who received an intestinal transplant. The sequences come from unstimulated CD4+ T cells sorted from spleen or lymph node cells, collected before intestinal transplant. This rearrangement joins TRBV6-5 to TRBJ1-2, with D possibly TRBD1 on 6 matching bases. The CDR3 sequence: CASRVTGTTNYGYTF. CDR3 DNA sequence: TGTGCCAGCAGGGTGACAGGCACAACTAACTATGGCTACACCTTC.